A selection of T cell receptor beta chains follows, all from one sample in a study of cytomegalovirus exposure and HLA in healthy donors. Clones were sequenced by immunoSEQ multiplex PCR, and TCRdb holds only the in-frame ones, with some missing. Here the sample spans about 200,000 clones, 80% to 90% being singletons. The sequencing input was PBMCs. The origin of the receptors is a man aged 25 to 40 in good health and CMV-seronegative. The CDR3 runs from the conserved cysteine through the conserved F or W. A D gene is named only where the DNA matches it firmly. Where a row states a size, it is once, few, many or the class of an expanded clone; other rows omit it.

-	TRBD2	TRBV7-2	TRBJ2-1	TGTGCCAGCAGCTCTGCTACTAGCGGGGTCAGGTTCTTC	CASSSATSGVRFF
-	TRBD2	TRBV2	TRBJ2-3	TGTGCCAGCACCCGGGGGGGCCGCACAGATACGCAGTATTTT	CASTRGGRTDTQYF
-	-	TRBV7-3	TRBJ2-7	TGTGCCAGCAGTCCCATAGGGGCAGGGGACGAGCAGTACTTC	CASSPIGAGDEQYF
-	-	TRBV4-2	TRBJ1-2	TGTGCCAGCAGCCAAGAAGACCCCAGGTCTAACTATGGCTACACCTTC	CASSQEDPRSNYGYTF
-	-	TRBV28	TRBJ2-3	TGTGCCAGCAGTCCCCCTGGAGTATCAGATACGCAGTATTTT	CASSPPGVSDTQYF
-	TRBD1	TRBV9	TRBJ2-3	TGTGCCAGCAGCGCCCCCGGACAGGGACGATCAGATACGCAGTATTTT	CASSAPGQGRSDTQYF
-	-	TRBV7-9	TRBJ2-7	TGTGCCAGCAGCTTTCGGGAGAGCTCCTACGAGCAGTACTTC	CASSFRESSYEQYF
-	-	TRBV19	TRBJ1-2	TGTGCCAGTAGTGAAGCAGTCCTAGACTATGGCTACACCTTC	CASSEAVLDYGYTF
-	-	TRBV14	TRBJ1-3	TGTGCCAGCAGCACCTCCCTCGGGGGAAAGTCTGGAAGCACCATATATTTT	CASSTSLGGKSGSTIYF
-	-	TRBV19	TRBJ1-6	TGTGCCAGTAGTACCTCTTCCGGGACTGTGAATTCACCCCTCCACTTT	CASSTSSGTVNSPLHF
-	-	TRBV11-2	TRBJ1-2	TGTGCCAGCAGCTTTGACATCGGGGGTTATGGCTACACCTTC	CASSFDIGGYGYTF
-	TRBD1	TRBV7-9	TRBJ1-1	TGTGCCAGCAGCCTGACAGGGGGTCATGGTGAAGCTTTCTTT	CASSLTGGHGEAFF
-	-	TRBV13	TRBJ1-2	TGTGCCAGCAGCAACACCCCCACCTATGGCTACACCTTC	CASSNTPTYGYTF
-	TRBD1	TRBV2	TRBJ2-7	TGTGCCAGTAAAACAGGGGTTGCAGACGAGCAGTACTTC	CASKTGVADEQYF
-	-	TRBV10-3	TRBJ2-6	TGTGCCATCAGGAAGGACGGAGGGGACGTCCTGACTTTC	CAIRKDGGDVLTF
-	-	TRBV20-1	TRBJ2-7	TGCAGTGCTAGATCAGGGGTAGAGCAGTACTTC	CSARSGVEQYF
-	-	TRBV2	TRBJ1-2	TGTGCCAGCAGTGACAGGAGGGAATTAGACTATGGCTACACCTTC	CASSDRRELDYGYTF
-	-	TRBV15	TRBJ1-2	TGTGCCACCAGCAGAGAACCAGGGATAAGCCCAAGTGGCTATGGCTACACCTTC	CATSREPGISPSGYGYTF
-	-	TRBV27	TRBJ1-3	TGTGCCAGCAGTTTGGCGGGGTCTGGAAACACCATATATTTT	CASSLAGSGNTIYF
-	TRBD2	TRBV19	TRBJ2-4	TGTGCCAGTAGTATAGGATCTAGCGGGGGGGCCAGCATTCAGTACTTC	CASSIGSSGGASIQYF
-	TRBD1	TRBV9	TRBJ2-7	TGTGCCAGCAGCGCGGAAGGGGGCATCCACGAGCAGTACTTC	CASSAEGGIHEQYF
-	TRBD1	TRBV28	TRBJ1-1	TGTGCCAGCGCCCTACCCGACAGGGGGCGAAGCACTGAAGCTTTCTTT	CASALPDRGRSTEAFF
few	TRBD1	TRBV2	TRBJ2-7	TGTGCCAGCAGTGGGGACAGGGGGGTAGGCGAGCAGTACTTC	CASSGDRGVGEQYF
-	-	TRBV5-1	TRBJ2-1	TGCGCCAGCAGCCCCGGCCCAAGTAATAGCGGACAATACGAGCAGTTCTTC	CASSPGPSNSGQYEQFF
once	-	TRBV27	TRBJ2-1	TGTGCCAGCAGTTTAGGCACAAGCTACAATGAGCAGTTCTTC	CASSLGTSYNEQFF
-	-	TRBV6-5	TRBJ2-7	TGTGCCTTCCGAGGGAAGTGGGCCACCTACGAGCAGTACTTC	CAFRGKWATYEQYF
-	TRBD1	TRBV5-4	TRBJ2-3	TGTGCCAGCAGACCCGACAGGGGTCGCACAGATACGCAGTATTTT	CASRPDRGRTDTQYF
once	TRBD2	TRBV6-6	TRBJ2-3	TGTGCCAGCAGTTCGGGACTAGCGTACACAGATACGCAGTATTTT	CASSSGLAYTDTQYF
-	-	TRBV28	TRBJ2-7	TGTGCCAGCAGGCGGGGCGGCCCTCCCTACGAGCAGTACTTC	CASRRGGPPYEQYF
-	-	TRBV9	TRBJ1-3	TGTGCCAGCAGCGTAGAACAGGCGTCTGGAAACACCATATATTTT	CASSVEQASGNTIYF
-	-	TRBV6-1	TRBJ1-2	TGTGCCAGCAGTGAAAGTCTAGGACAATGGACCTTC	CASSESLGQWTF
-	TRBD1	TRBV7-7	TRBJ1-6	TGTGCTAGCAGCCGGGACAGGGATTCACCCCTCCACTTT	CASSRDRDSPLHF
-	-	TRBV20-1	TRBJ2-1	TGCAGTGCGGGCACCAAACAGTTCTTC	CSAGTKQFF
-	-	TRBV7-9	TRBJ1-1	TGTGCCAGCAGCTTAGATTGGGAGGACACTGAAGCTTTCTTT	CASSLDWEDTEAFF
few	-	TRBV7-9	TRBJ1-1	TGTGCCAGCAGCCCCGCACCAGACACTGAAGCTTTCTTT	CASSPAPDTEAFF
-	TRBD1	TRBV27	TRBJ2-4	TGTGCCAGCAGGGGACAGGGGGTTAACATTCAGTACTTC	CASRGQGVNIQYF
-	TRBD2	TRBV5-1	TRBJ2-3	TGCGCCAGCAGGGCCGGGACTAGCGGGGTGGGCACAGATACGCAGTATTTT	CASRAGTSGVGTDTQYF
-	TRBD1	TRBV6-6	TRBJ1-1	TGTGCCAGCAGTTACTCGCGGACAGGGGGGACTGAAGCTTTCTTT	CASSYSRTGGTEAFF
-	TRBD1	TRBV6-6	TRBJ1-6	TGTGCCAGCAACGGACAGGGCGCGGCACCCCTCCACTTT	CASNGQGAAPLHF
-	-	TRBV2	TRBJ1-4	TGTGCCAGCAGTGAACCCTCCGGGACAAGTGAAAAACTGTTTTTT	CASSEPSGTSEKLFF
few	-	TRBV5-4	TRBJ1-2	TGTGCCAGCAGGAGCGGTAGCTATGGCTACACCTTC	CASRSGSYGYTF
-	TRBD1	TRBV5-1	TRBJ1-2	TGCGCCAGCAGCTGGGAGGACAGGGGTGGTAGTACCTTC	CASSWEDRGGSTF
few	TRBD1	TRBV18	TRBJ1-4	TGTGCCAGCTCACCCCCCGGACAGGGTACTTCGGGGGGAAAACTGTTTTTT	CASSPPGQGTSGGKLFF
-	-	TRBV28	TRBJ2-7	TGTGCCAGCAGTTCCGGGTCCTACGAGCAGTACTTC	CASSSGSYEQYF
-	-	TRBV6-5	TRBJ2-7	TGTGCCAGCAGTTACTCGACAGGACTTTACGAGCAGTACTTC	CASSYSTGLYEQYF